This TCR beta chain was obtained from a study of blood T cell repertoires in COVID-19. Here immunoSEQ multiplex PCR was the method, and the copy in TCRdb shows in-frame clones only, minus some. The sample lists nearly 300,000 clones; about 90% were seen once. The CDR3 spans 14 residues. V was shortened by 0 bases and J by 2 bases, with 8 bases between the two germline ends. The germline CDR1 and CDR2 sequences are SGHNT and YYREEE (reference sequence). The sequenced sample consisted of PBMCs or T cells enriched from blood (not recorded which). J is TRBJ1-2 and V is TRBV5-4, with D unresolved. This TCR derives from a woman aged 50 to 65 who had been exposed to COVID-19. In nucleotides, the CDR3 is TGTGCCAGCAGCTTGGGGTCAGTAAACTATGGCTACACCTTC. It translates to CASSLGSVNYGYTF. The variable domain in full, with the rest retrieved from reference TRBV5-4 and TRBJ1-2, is ETGVTQSPTHLIKTRGQQVTLRCSSQSGHNTVSWYQQALGQGPQFIFQYYREEENGRGNFPPRFSGLQFPNYSSELNVNALELDDSALYLCASSLGSVNYGYTFGSGTRLTVV.